This TCR beta chain derives from a study of response to subunit inactivated influenza vaccine. Findings and caveats of the study: With each seasonal influenza vaccination, the authors suggested, few new T cells are recruited.

This clonotype was detected ten times or more. Antigen unknown. The CDR3 has 14 residues. Per the germline V gene, CDR1 is MGHRA and CDR2 is YSYEKL. Deletions cut 0 bases from V and 5 bases from J, with 8 bases between. TCRdb reprocessed the RT-PCR reads via MiXCR and lists one record per CDR3 protein. The table has fewer than 600,000 distinct CDR3 sequences, under 8.5% seen once. This sequence joins TRBV4-1 and TRBJ1-5; D is undetermined. This sample comprised PBMCs from blood, obtained about 24 months after vaccination. The sequence derives from a man aged 45-69 years who received an inactivated influenza vaccine. CDR3 sequence reads: CASSQDWVDQPQHF. CDR3 in DNA: TGCGCCAGCAGCCAAGATTGGGTGGATCAGCCCCAGCATTTT.